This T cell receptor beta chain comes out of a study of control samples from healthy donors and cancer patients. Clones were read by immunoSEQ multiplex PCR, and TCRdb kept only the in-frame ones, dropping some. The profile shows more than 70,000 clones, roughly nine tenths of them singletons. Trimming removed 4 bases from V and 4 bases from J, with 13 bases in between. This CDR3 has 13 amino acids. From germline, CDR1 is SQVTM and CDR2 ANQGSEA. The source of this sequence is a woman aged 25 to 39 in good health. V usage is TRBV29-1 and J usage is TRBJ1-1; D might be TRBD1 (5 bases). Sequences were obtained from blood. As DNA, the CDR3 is TGCAGCGTTGCGGGGGGGGGTAGCACTGAAGCTTTCTTT. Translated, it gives CSVAGGGSTEAFF.